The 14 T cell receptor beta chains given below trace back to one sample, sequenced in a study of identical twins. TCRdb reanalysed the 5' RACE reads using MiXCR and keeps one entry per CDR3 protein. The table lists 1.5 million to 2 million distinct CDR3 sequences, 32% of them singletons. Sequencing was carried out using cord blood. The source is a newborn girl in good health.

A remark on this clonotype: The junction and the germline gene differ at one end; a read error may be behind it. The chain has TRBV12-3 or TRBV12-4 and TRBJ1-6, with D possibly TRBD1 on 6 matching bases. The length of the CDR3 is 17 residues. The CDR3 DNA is TGTGCCAACAGTTTATCTCGGGGGCTCGATAATAATTCACCCCTCCACTTT. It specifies CANSLSRGLDNNSPLHF.

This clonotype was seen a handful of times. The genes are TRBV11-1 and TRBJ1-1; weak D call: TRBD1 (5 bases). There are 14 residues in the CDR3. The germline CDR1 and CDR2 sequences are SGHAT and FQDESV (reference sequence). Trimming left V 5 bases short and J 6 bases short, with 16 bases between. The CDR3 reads CASSVRVVDSEAFF. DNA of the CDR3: TGTGCCAGCAGCGTCAGGGTGGTGGACTCTGAAGCTTTCTTT.

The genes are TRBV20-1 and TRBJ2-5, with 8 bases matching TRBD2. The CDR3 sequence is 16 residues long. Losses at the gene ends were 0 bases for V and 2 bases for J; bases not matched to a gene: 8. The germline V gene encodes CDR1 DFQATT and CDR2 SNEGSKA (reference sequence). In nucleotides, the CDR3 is TGCAGTGCTAGAGATCCCGCCGGGGGGGTTCAAGAGACCCAGTACTTC. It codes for CSARDPAGGVQETQYF.

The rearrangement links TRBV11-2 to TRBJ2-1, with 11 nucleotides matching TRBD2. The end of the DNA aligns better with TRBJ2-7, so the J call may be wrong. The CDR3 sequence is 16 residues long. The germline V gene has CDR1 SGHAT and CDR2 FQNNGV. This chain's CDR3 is CASSSILAGAYNEQYF. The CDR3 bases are TGTGCCAGCAGCTCAATACTAGCGGGGGCCTACAATGAGCAGTACTTC.

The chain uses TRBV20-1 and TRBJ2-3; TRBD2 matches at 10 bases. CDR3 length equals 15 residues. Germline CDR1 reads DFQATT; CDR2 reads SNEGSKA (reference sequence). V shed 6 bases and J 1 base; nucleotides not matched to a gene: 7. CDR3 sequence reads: CSAPPGTSGTDTQYF. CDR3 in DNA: TGCAGTGCCCCACCCGGGACTAGCGGCACAGATACGCAGTATTTT.

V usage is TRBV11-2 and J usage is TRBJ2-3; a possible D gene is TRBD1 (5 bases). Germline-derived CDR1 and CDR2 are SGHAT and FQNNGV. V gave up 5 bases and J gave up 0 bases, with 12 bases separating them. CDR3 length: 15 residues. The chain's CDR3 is CASSGFRQSTDTQYF. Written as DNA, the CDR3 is TGTGCCAGCAGCGGCTTTAGACAGAGCACAGATACGCAGTATTTT.

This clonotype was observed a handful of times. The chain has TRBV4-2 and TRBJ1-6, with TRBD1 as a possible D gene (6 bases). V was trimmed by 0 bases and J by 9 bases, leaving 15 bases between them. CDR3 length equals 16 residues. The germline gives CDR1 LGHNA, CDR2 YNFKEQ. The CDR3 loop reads CASSQEAGEQGSPLHF. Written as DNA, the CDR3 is TGTGCCAGCAGCCAAGAGGCGGGAGAACAGGGTTCACCCCTCCACTTT.

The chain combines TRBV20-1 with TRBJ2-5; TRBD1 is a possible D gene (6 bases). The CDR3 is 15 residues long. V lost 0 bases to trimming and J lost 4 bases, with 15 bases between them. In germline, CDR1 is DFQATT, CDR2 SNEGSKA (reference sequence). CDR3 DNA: TGCAGTGCTAGAGATTCCTCAGGGGAGCGAGAGACCCAGTACTTC. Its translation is CSARDSSGERETQYF.

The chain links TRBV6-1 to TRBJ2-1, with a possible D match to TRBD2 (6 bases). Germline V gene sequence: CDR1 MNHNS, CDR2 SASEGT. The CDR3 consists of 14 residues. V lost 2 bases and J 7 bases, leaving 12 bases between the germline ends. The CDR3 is CASSEWKRANEQFF. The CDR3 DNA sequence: TGTGCCAGCAGTGAATGGAAGCGGGCAAATGAGCAGTTCTTC.

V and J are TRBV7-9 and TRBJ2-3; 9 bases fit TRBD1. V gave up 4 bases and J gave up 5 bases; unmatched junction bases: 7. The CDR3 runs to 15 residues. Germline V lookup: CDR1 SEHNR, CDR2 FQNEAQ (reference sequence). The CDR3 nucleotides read TGTGCCAGCAGCTCCGGGACAGGGACAGGAGATACGCAGTATTTT. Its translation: CASSSGTGTGDTQYF.

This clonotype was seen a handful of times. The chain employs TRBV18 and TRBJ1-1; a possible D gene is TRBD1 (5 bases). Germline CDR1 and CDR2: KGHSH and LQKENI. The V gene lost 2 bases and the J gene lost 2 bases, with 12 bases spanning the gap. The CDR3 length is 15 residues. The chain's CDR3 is CASSPSRQQNTEAFF. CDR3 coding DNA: TGTGCCAGCTCACCATCGAGACAGCAAAACACTGAAGCTTTCTTT.

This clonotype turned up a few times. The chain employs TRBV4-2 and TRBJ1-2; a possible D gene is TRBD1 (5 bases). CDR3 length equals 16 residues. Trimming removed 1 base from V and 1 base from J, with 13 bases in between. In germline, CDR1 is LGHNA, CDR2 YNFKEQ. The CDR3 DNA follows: TGTGCCAGCAGCCAAGGTCACGGGGCAGATAACTATGGCTACACCTTC. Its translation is CASSQGHGADNYGYTF.

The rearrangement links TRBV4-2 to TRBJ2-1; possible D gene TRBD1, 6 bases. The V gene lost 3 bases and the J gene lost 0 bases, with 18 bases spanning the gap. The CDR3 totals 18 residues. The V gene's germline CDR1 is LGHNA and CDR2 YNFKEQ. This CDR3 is CASSHPIQGKGSYNEQFF. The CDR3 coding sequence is TGTGCCAGCAGCCATCCCATCCAGGGGAAGGGCTCCTACAATGAGCAGTTCTTC.

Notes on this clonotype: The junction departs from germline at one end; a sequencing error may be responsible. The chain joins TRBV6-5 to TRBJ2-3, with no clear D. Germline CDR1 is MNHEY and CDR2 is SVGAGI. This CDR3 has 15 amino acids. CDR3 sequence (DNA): TGTGCCAGCAGTTCAGGTCGGCTAGGCACAGATGCGCAGTATTTT. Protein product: CASSSGRLGTDAQYF.